This TCR beta chain was sequenced for a study of cytomegalovirus exposure and HLA in healthy donors. Study-level results: A few CMV-associated chains were confirmed in vitro to be specific for CMV antigens. TCR beta chains numbering more than 150 were designated cytomegalovirus-associated.

As to this clone: Its antigen remains unidentified.

The CDR3 consists of 14 residues. The V and J ends lost 4 bases and 2 bases, in that order; junction bases with no gene match: 4. Germline CDR1 reads SEHNR; CDR2 reads FQNEAQ (reference sequence). Profiling relied on immunoSEQ multiplex PCR, and the TCRdb table lists in-frame clones only, not all of them. This table holds more than 90,000 clones, under 95% found once. Input material: PBMCs. The source is a woman aged 25 to 39 in good health and CMV-seropositive. The chain recombines TRBV7-9 with TRBJ2-7, with TRBD1 matching 8 bases. CDR3 nucleotide sequence: TGTGCCAGCAGCTCGGACAGGGCCCCCTACGAGCAGTACTTC. It translates to CASSSDRAPYEQYF.